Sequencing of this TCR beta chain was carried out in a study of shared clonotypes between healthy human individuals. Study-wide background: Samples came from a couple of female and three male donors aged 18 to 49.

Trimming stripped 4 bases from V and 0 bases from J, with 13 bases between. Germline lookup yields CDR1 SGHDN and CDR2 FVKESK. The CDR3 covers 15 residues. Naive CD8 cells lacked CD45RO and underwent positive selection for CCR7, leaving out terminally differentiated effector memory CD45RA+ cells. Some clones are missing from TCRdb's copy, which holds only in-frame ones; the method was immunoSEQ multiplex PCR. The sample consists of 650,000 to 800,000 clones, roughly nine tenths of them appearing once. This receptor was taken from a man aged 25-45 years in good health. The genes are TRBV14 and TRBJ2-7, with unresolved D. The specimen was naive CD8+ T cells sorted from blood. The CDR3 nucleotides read TGTGCCAGCAGCCTATTAGGACGGAACTCCTACGAGCAGTACTTC. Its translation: CASSLLGRNSYEQYF.